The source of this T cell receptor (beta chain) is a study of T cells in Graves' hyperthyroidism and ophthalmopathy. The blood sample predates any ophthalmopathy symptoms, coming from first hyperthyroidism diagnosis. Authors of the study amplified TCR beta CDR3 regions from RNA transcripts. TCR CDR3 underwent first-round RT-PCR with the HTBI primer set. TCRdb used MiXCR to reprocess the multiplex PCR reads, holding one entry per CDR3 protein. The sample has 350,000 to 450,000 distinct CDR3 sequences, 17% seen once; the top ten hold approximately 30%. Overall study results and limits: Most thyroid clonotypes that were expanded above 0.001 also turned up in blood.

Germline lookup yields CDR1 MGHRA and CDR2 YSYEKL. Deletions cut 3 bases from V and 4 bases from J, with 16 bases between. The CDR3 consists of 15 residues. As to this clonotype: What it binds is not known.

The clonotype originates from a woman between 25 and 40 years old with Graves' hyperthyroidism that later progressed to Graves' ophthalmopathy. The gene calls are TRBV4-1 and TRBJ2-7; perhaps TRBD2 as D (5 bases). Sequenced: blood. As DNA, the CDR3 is TGCGCCAGCAGCCAGTTGGCTAGCCCTCTTTACGAGCAGTACGTC. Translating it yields CASSQLASPLYEQYV.